The clone carrying this T cell receptor (beta chain) has at least ten counts. The data were taken from a study of regulatory T cells in long-lasting Graves disease. The CDR3 covers 14 residues. Germline V lookup: CDR1 MDHEN, CDR2 SYDVKM. With 6 bases removed from V and 5 bases from J, the gap between germline ends came to 13 bases. Sample time point: newly diagnosed GD, antithyroid drugs for less than 3 months. From RNA extracted from PBMCs, the TCR library was made. Researchers made TCR beta libraries by using iRepertoire HTBI primers and running Arm-PCR on CDR3 regions. Each CDR3 protein gets one entry after TCRdb re-called the multiplex PCR reads with MiXCR. In the table there are hundreds of thousands of distinct CDR3 sequences, around 15% of which are singletons. The same sample was also used in a study of T cells in Graves' hyperthyroidism and ophthalmopathy. This second report adds: Graves' hyperthyroidism was deemed stable given no ophthalmopathy progression within 18 months. Blood also contained most expanded thyroid clonotypes above 0.001.

This receptor was obtained from a young woman with Graves disease. The chain employs TRBV28 and TRBJ1-4; D may be TRBD1 (6 bases). The specimen comprised peripheral blood mononuclear cells (PBMCs), sampled at new diagnosis, from a patient treated with antithyroid drugs. The DNA of the CDR3 is TGTGCCAGCAGCGAAACAGGGTACAATGAAAAACTGTTTTTT. Its protein is CASSETGYNEKLFF. Combining the CDR3 with reference TRBV28 and TRBJ1-4 gives the whole variable domain DVKVTQSSRYLVKRTGEKVFLECVQDMDHENMFWYRQDPGLGLRLIYFSYDVKMKEKGDIPEGYSVSREKKERFSLILESASTNQTSMYLCASSETGYNEKLFFGSGTQLSVL.